A selection of T cell receptor beta chains follows, all from one sample in a study of T-cell memory formation after mild COVID-19. TCRdb analysed the 5' RACE reads with MiXCR anew, one entry per CDR3 protein. This table holds 100,000 or so distinct CDR3 sequences, 11% found once. Material: PBMCs or a T cell subset sorted from them (not recorded which). The receptors were sampled from a man between 18 and 35 years old who had mild COVID-19 (a few samples of this study predate the infection). Cell type and time point are not known. CDR3s include the opening cysteine and the closing phenylalanine or tryptophan. Each record gives: V gene, clone size, D gene, J gene, CDR3 DNA, CDR3 protein. D genes are given only for firm matches. Not every row has a clone size; where given, it reads once, few, many or a size class.

>TRBV1|many|-|TRBJ2-7
TGCACCAGCAGCCAGACAGGGGGTGAAACCTACGAGCAGTACTTC
CTSSQTGGETYEQYF
>TRBV11-2|-|TRBD2|TRBJ2-3
TGTGCCAGCAGCTCGGTAGCGGGGGAGGCGACAGATACGCAGTATTTT
CASSSVAGEATDTQYF
>TRBV4-2|-|TRBD1|TRBJ2-5
TGTGCCAGCAGCCAAGTGTCGACAGGGGAAGAGACCCAGTACTTC
CASSQVSTGEETQYF
>TRBV19|few|TRBD1|TRBJ1-3
TGTGCCAGTAGTCCGGCAGGGGGCCGAGGTGCGAACACCATATATTTT
CASSPAGGRGANTIYF
>TRBV25-1|few|TRBD1|TRBJ1-4
TGTGCCAGCAGTGAATATTCGACAGGGGCGGATGAAAAACTGTTTTTT
CASSEYSTGADEKLFF
>TRBV7-2|-|TRBD1|TRBJ1-1
TGTGCCAGCAGCCCCGGGACAGGGTTTTTATTGGACACTGAAGCTTTCTTT
CASSPGTGFLLDTEAFF
>TRBV7-2|many|-|TRBJ2-1
TGTGCCAGCAGCTTTGAGGGGTACAATGAGCAGTTCTTC
CASSFEGYNEQFF
>TRBV7-9|-|-|TRBJ1-4
TGTGCCAGCAGCCCCCGCGGAGGACCTAAGCTTGAAAAACTGTTTTTT
CASSPRGGPKLEKLFF
>TRBV14|-|-|TRBJ2-7
TGTGCCAGCAGCCAAGTTCCGCGGAGCTCCTACGAGCAGTACTTC
CASSQVPRSSYEQYF
>TRBV4-1|few|-|TRBJ2-1
TGCGCCAGCAGCCAACAGGGTAGGGAGTTCTTGGACAATGAGCAGTTCTTC
CASSQQGREFLDNEQFF
>TRBV3-1|few|TRBD2|TRBJ2-2
TGTGCCAGCAGCCAAGTTTTAGCGGGGGGGCCGAACACCGGGGAGCTGTTTTTT
CASSQVLAGGPNTGELFF
>TRBV6-1|-|-|TRBJ2-7
TGTGCCAGCAGTCCGCTTGGCAGCTACGAGCAGTACTTC
CASSPLGSYEQYF
>TRBV6-6|-|TRBD1|TRBJ1-1
TGTGCCAGCACCCCTTTGACAGGGCGCATGAACACTGAAGCTTTCTTT
CASTPLTGRMNTEAFF
>TRBV4-1|few|TRBD1|TRBJ1-3
TGCGCCAGCAGCCCCGGACAGGGGGCGCGGGGAAACACCATATATTTT
CASSPGQGARGNTIYF
>TRBV5-1|few|-|TRBJ2-1
TGCGCCAGCAGCTTGGTTGGGACTAATGAGCAGTTCTTC
CASSLVGTNEQFF
>TRBV5-1|few|TRBD2|TRBJ2-7
TGCGCCAGCAAGCAAACTAGCGGGGGTTTCTACGAGCAGTACTTC
CASKQTSGGFYEQYF
>TRBV5-1|-|-|TRBJ2-2
TGCGCCAGCAGCTTTTCCTCCCCTGGAGGCACCGGGGAGCTGTTTTTT
CASSFSSPGGTGELFF
>TRBV2|few|-|TRBJ2-1
TGTGCCTCCCAGGTTGTTCTGGGTGAGCAGTTCTTC
CASQVVLGEQFF
>TRBV6-5|once|TRBD1|TRBJ2-2
TGTGCCAGCAGTCGGACAGGGGAGGGCGGGGAGCTGTTTTTT
CASSRTGEGGELFF
>TRBV7-9|-|-|TRBJ2-1
TGTGCCAGCAGCTTACGGCAGACCAATGAGCAGTTCTTC
CASSLRQTNEQFF
>TRBV11-2|few|TRBD2|TRBJ2-3
TGTGCCAGCAGCTTAGGGGGGGGACTAGCGGCATATACGCAGTATTTT
CASSLGGGLAAYTQYF
>TRBV7-3|few|-|TRBJ1-6
TGTGCCAGCAGCTTAATGGTGGGCTCACCCCTCCACTTT
CASSLMVGSPLHF
>TRBV6-2/TRBV6-3|few|TRBD2|TRBJ2-2
TGTGCCAGCAACGAAGGGAGGGGACTAGCGGGGTTCGGCGGGGAGCTGTTTTTT
CASNEGRGLAGFGGELFF
>TRBV9|few|TRBD1|TRBJ2-7
TGTGCCAGCAGCGTAGGACAGGGAACTTACGAGCAGTACTTC
CASSVGQGTYEQYF
>TRBV4-1|few|-|TRBJ2-7
TGCGCCAGCAGCCAAGGCCCCGACCCCGTGTACGAGCAGTACTTC
CASSQGPDPVYEQYF
>TRBV7-3|few|-|TRBJ2-5
TGTGCCAGCAGCCCATCTGGCCTGGTACCTGCTGAGACCCAGTACTTC
CASSPSGLVPAETQYF
>TRBV7-2|-|TRBD2|TRBJ2-3
TGTGCCAGCAGCTTATCGACTAGCGGGGGCACAGATACGCAGTATTTT
CASSLSTSGGTDTQYF
>TRBV5-1|-|-|TRBJ2-2
TGCGCCAGCAGCTTGTGGGGGCCCGGGGAGCTGTTTTTT
CASSLWGPGELFF
>TRBV20-1|many|-|TRBJ2-2
TGCAGTGCTAGAGATCGGAAGGGGGAGAACACCGGGGAGCTGTTTTTT
CSARDRKGENTGELFF
>TRBV20-1|-|-|TRBJ2-6
TGCAGTGCTGGGCAAGACTCTGGGGCCAACGTCCTGACTTTC
CSAGQDSGANVLTF
>TRBV6-5|-|-|TRBJ2-7
TGTGCCACACAGACGGGGATCTTCGGCGAGCAGTACTTC
CATQTGIFGEQYF
>TRBV5-8|few|-|TRBJ2-5
TGTGCCAGCAGCCCGGAGACGGTGCGGGAGACCCAGTACTTC
CASSPETVRETQYF
>TRBV7-9|-|-|TRBJ2-3
TGTGCCAGCATAGGGACTGGAAGAGCTAGCACAGATACGCAGTATTTT
CASIGTGRASTDTQYF
>TRBV6-2/TRBV6-3|many|-|TRBJ2-7
TGTGCCAGCAGTTACCGGGTGGCGGCAGGGTCACACGAGCAGTACTTC
CASSYRVAAGSHEQYF
>TRBV6-5|few|-|TRBJ2-2
TGTGCCAGCACCCCCCGGCCGGACGACACCGGGGAGCTGTTTTTT
CASTPRPDDTGELFF
>TRBV10-1|few|-|TRBJ1-1
TGCGCCAGCAGCCGAGGAGGGAGCACTGAAGCTTTCTTT
CASSRGGSTEAFF
>TRBV10-3|few|-|TRBJ1-3
TGTGCCATCAGTGAAACAGCCAACTCTGGAAACACCATATATTTT
CAISETANSGNTIYF